This T cell receptor (beta chain) was sequenced in a study of spatial heterogeneity in lung cancer. Overall study: More than eight raw reads, on average, carried each unique TCR and UMI combination.

Time point of the sample: sample taken at primary tumor resection. Tumor, nontumor lung or frozen PBMC supplied whole RNA that was sequenced unsorted. The donors comprised some 70 untreated early-stage non-small cell lung cancer patients. By share of the sample, this clonotype is medium-sized. Since it is a stray read in a library aimed at alpha chains, this beta chain has a size that is not meaningful. Each TCR cDNA molecule carried a unique molecular identifier. TCRdb reanalysed the 5' RACE reads using MiXCR and keeps one entry per CDR3 protein. Here the sample spans over a thousand distinct CDR3 sequences, roughly 7.9% being singletons. Germline V gene sequence: CDR1 MNHEY, CDR2 SVGAGI. This CDR3 is built from 14 residues. The germline V and J ends were trimmed by 0 bases and 6 bases, with 11 bases remaining between them.

The genes are TRBV6-5 and TRBJ1-2; perhaps TRBD1 as D (5 bases). This sequence was found in a female donor with early-stage non-small cell lung cancer. The sequenced sample was normal lung tissue next to the tumor, obtained at surgery. The CDR3 spells CASSYSSQDNGYTF. In DNA, the CDR3 is TGTGCCAGCAGTTACTCGAGCCAGGACAATGGCTACACCTTC.